Each of the 4 T cell receptor beta chains below was sequenced from the same sample in a study of T cell clonality in common variable immunodeficiency. The data were produced by immunoSEQ multiplex PCR, yet TCRdb's version contains in-frame clones alone and is incomplete. The sample has 39,000 or so clones, none seen only once. The specimen was peripheral blood mononuclear cells. The receptors derive from a person aged 18-70 years in good health.

This clone was detected ten times or more. Coverage ceases 3 residues before the CDR3 finishes, and the germline J gene fills in the end. This sequence joins TRBV5-1 and TRBJ2-7; TRBD2 aligns across 14 bases. CDR3 length: 18 amino acids. The trim removed 0 bases at V and 5 bases at J, leaving 10 bases unmatched. Germline CDR1 and CDR2: SGHRS and YFSETQ. The CDR3 is CASSLGLAGGPSTHEQYF. The CDR3 DNA, read in part, is TGCGCCAGCAGCTTGGGACTAGCGGGAGGGCCCTCCACACACGAG.

This clone was recorded many times. The read halts 3 residues ahead of the CDR3 end, with the missing end drawn from the germline J gene. The chain combines TRBV5-1 with TRBJ2-7, with TRBD2 matching 11 bases. The germline CDR1 and CDR2 sequences are SGHRS and YFSETQ. CDR3 length: 16 amino acids. Trimming cost V 4 bases and J 0 bases; bases outside gene matches: 6. The CDR3 loop is CASSPLTSGSSYEQYF. CDR3 DNA (partial): TGCGCCAGCAGCCCCCTCACTAGCGGGAGCTCCTACGAG.

This clone showed up many times. Read data end 3 residues before the CDR3 end; the end is taken from the germline J gene. J is TRBJ2-7 and V is TRBV19; 8 bases map to TRBD1. The germline gives CDR1 LNHDA, CDR2 SQIVND (reference sequence). This CDR3 has 16 amino acids. Unmatched junction bases numbered 9, after V lost 3 bases and J lost 2 bases. CDR3 residues: CASSMLGTGGPYEQYF. The part of the CDR3 DNA that was read is TGTGCCAGTAGTATGCTGGGGACAGGTGGGCCCTACGAG.

This clone was seen at least ten times. The read halts 3 residues ahead of the CDR3 end, with the missing end drawn from the germline J gene. The chain couples TRBV7-2 to TRBJ2-3; D is possibly TRBD2 (6 bases). The germline V gene has CDR1 SGHTA and CDR2 FQGNSA. Between the trimmed V and J ends, which lost 5 bases and 3 bases, there was a span of 12 bases. There are 14 residues in the CDR3. Partial CDR3 DNA: TGTGCCAGCAGCCCTGGAGGGTTGACAGATACG. As protein: CASSPGGLTDT. The whole CDR3 region reads CASSPGGLTDTQYF.